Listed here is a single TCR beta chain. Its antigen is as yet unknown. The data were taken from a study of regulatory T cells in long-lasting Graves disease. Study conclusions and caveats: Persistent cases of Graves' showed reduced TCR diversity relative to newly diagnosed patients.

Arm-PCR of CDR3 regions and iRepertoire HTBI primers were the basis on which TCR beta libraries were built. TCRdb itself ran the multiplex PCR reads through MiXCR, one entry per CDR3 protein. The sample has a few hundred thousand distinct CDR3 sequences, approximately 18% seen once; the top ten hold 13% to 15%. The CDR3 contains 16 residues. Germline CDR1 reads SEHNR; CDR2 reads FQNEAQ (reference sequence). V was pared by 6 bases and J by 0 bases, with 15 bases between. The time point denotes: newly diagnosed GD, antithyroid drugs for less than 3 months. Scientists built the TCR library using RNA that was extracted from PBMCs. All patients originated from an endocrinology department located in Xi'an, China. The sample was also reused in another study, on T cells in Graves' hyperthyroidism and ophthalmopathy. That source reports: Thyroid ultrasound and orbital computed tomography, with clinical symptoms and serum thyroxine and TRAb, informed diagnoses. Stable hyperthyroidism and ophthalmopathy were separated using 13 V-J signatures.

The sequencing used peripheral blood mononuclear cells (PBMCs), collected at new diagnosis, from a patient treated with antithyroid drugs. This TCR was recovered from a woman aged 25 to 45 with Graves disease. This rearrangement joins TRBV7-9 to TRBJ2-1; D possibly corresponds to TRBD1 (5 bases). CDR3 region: CASSSRQLFSYNEQFF. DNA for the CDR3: TGTGCCAGCAGTTCGAGACAGCTTTTCTCCTACAATGAGCAGTTCTTC. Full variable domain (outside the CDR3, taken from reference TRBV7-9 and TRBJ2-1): DTGVSQNPRHKITKRGQNVTFRCDPISEHNRLYWYRQTLGQGPEFLTYFQNEAQLEKSRLLSDRFSAERPKGSFSTLEIQRTEQGDSAMYLCASSSRQLFSYNEQFFGPGTRLTVL.